Sequencing of this T cell receptor beta chain was carried out in a study of CXCR3-negative and CXCR3-positive naive CD8 T cells. Germline V CDR1 and CDR2: SQVTM, ANQGSEA. The CDR3 consists of 15 residues. 5' RACE with UMI labels generated the TRB cDNA libraries. TCRdb re-called the 5' RACE reads and catalogs CDR3 proteins one per entry, DNA excluded. Seen in this sample are 120,000 or so distinct CDR3 sequences; the ten most common clones hold roughly 0.6%. Study results and caveats: TRB CDR3s of CXCR3-positive naive cells were more hydrophobic than those of CXCR3-negative naive cells. Naive cells used TRBV-TRBJ genes in much the same way whether CXCR3-negative or CXCR3-positive; memory cells did not. Memory CD8+ cells had much lower diversity, and both naive subsets had comparably high diversity. Post-cryopreservation CXCR3 expression was partly diminished, and the bulk of assays employed fresh PBMCs.

Concerning this clonotype itself: Its antigen remains unidentified.

Naivety in CD8+ T cells corresponded to a CD45RO-CCR7+CD27+CD95- phenotype. The sequence was collected from a human donor in good health. Some clones in this sample may be carry-over from other donors' samples. Material for sequencing was naive CXCR3+ CD8+ T cells from blood. Regarding subset: CD45RO-CCR7+CD27+CD95- naive CD8+ T cells expressing CXCR3 (TNR3+). This chain links TRBV29-1 with TRBJ2-7; TCRdb gives TRBD2 as the D gene, but with no DNA this cannot be confirmed. The chain's CDR3 is CSVEGPSGSSYEQYF.